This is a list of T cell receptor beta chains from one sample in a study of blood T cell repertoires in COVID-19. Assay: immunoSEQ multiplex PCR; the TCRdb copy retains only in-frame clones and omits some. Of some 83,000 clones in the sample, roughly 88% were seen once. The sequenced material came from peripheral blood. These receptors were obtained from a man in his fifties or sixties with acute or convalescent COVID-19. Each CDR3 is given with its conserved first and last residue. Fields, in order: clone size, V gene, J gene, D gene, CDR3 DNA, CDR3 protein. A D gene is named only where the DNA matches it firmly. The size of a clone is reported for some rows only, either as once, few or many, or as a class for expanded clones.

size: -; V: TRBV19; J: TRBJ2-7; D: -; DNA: TGTGCCACTAATGCAGGGGGGAGAACCTACGAGCAGTACTTC; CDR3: CATNAGGRTYEQYF
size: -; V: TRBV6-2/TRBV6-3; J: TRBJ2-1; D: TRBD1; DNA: TGTGCCAGCAGTTTAGCCGGGACAGGGGGTCGGTACAATGAGCAGTTCTTC; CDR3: CASSLAGTGGRYNEQFF
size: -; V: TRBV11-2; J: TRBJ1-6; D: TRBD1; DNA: TGTGCCAGCAGCCGGACAGGGAGTTCACCCCTCCACTTT; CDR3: CASSRTGSSPLHF
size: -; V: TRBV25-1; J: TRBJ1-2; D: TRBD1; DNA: TGTGCCAGCAGAGACGCGGGGGGGACAGGGGCATCTGGCTACACCTTC; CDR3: CASRDAGGTGASGYTF
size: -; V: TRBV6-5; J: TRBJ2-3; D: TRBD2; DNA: TGTGCCAGCAGAATTACTAGCGGGGGAGATACGCAGTATTTT; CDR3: CASRITSGGDTQYF
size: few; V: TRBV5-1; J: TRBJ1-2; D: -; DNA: TGCGCCAGCAGCTTGGATGTCCAGGCGTCTTATGGCTACACCTTC; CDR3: CASSLDVQASYGYTF
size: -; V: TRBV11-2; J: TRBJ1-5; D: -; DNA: TGTGCCAGCAGCTTAAGTTCCGGGAATAGCAATCAGCCCCAGCATTTT; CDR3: CASSLSSGNSNQPQHF
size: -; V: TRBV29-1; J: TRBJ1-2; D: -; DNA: TGCAGCGTTGAAGGCGACAGGATGGTCGGCTACACCTTC; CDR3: CSVEGDRMVGYTF
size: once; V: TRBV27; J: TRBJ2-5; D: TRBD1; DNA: TGTGCCAGCAGTTTAATTGGACAGGGTAACCAAGAGACCCAGTACTTC; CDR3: CASSLIGQGNQETQYF
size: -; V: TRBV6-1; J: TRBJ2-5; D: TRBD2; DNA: TGTGCCAGCAGTGAAGGCGGGGGGGCCGAAGAGACCCAGTACTTC; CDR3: CASSEGGGAEETQYF
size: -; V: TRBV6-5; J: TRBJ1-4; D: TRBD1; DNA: TGTGCCAGCATTCCTCAGGGGGCTAATGAAAAACTGTTTTTT; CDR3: CASIPQGANEKLFF
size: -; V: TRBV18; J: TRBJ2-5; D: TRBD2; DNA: TGTGCCAGCTCACCCCTCAGCGGGGGGGTCCAAGAGACCCAGTACTTC; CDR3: CASSPLSGGVQETQYF
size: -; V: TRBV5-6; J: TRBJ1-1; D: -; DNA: TGTGCCAGCAGCTTGGTGGTAGCGGGGCAAGCTTTCTTT; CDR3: CASSLVVAGQAFF
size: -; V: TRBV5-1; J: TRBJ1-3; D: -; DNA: TGCGCCAGCAGCTTAGGGGGCTCTGGAAACACCATATATTTT; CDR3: CASSLGGSGNTIYF
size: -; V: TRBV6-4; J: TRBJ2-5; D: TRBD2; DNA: TGTGCCAGCAGACGGACTAGCGGGTACCAAGAGACCCAGTACTTC; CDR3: CASRRTSGYQETQYF
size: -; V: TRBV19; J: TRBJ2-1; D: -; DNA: TGTGCCAGTAGTATAAGACAGCGGGATGAGCAGTTCTTC; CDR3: CASSIRQRDEQFF
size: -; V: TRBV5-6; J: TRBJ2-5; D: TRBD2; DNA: TGTGCCAGCAGTTACGGACTAGCGGGAGGGGCCCAGTACTTC; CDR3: CASSYGLAGGAQYF
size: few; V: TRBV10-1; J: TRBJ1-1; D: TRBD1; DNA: TGCGCCAGCAGTCCCGGGACAGGGCCCACTGAAGCTTTCTTT; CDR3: CASSPGTGPTEAFF
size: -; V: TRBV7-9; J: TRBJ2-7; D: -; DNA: TGTGCCAGCAGCCCAACTAGGTTCTACGAGCAGTACTTC; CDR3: CASSPTRFYEQYF
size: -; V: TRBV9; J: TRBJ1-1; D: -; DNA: TGTGCCAGCAGCGTAGGGCTCCAGAACACTGAAGCTTTCTTT; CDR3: CASSVGLQNTEAFF
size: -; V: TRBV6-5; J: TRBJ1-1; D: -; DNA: TGTGCCAGCAGAACCGACAGGAACACTGAAGCTTTCTTT; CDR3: CASRTDRNTEAFF
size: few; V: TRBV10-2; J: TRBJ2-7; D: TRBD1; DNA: TGCGCCAGCAGTAGCGGGACAGGGGTTTCCTACGAGCAGTACTTC; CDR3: CASSSGTGVSYEQYF
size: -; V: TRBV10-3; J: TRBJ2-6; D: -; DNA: TGTGCCATCAGTGCCGGTGGGGCCAACGTCCTGACTTTC; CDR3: CAISAGGANVLTF
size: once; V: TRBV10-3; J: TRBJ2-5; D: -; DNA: TGTGCCATCAGTCTCAAGCGCGGGGAGACCCAGTACTTC; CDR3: CAISLKRGETQYF
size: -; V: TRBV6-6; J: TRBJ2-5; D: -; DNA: TGTGCCAGCAGTTATAATAGGAGAGGGGGGGATGAGACCCAGTACTTC; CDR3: CASSYNRRGGDETQYF
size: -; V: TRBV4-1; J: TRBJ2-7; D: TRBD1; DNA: TGCGCCAGCAGCCAAGATCCCGGACAGGGAACCTACGAGCAGTACTTC; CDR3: CASSQDPGQGTYEQYF
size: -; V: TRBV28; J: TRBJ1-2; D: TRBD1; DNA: TGTGCCAGCAGTTTAACGTGGACAGGGTCCCGTGCCGGCTACACCTTC; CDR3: CASSLTWTGSRAGYTF
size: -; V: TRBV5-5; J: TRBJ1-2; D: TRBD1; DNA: TGTGCCAGCAGCCGGACAGGGGGCAACCTCTATGGCTACACCTTC; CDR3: CASSRTGGNLYGYTF
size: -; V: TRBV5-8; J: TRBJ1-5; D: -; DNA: TGTGCCAGCAGGCATCCTAGATCGGCTTTTAGCAATCAGCCCCAGCATTTT; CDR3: CASRHPRSAFSNQPQHF
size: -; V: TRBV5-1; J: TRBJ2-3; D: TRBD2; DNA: TGCGCCAGCAGCAACGGACTAGCGGCCTCCACAGATACGCAGTATTTT; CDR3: CASSNGLAASTDTQYF
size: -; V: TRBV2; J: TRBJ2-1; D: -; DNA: TGTGCCAGCAGAAGACAGAATCCGTACAATGAGCAGTTCTTC; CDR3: CASRRQNPYNEQFF
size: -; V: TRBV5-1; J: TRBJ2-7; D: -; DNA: TGCGCCAGCGCCAGGGACACTAGCTCCTACGAGCAGTACTTC; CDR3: CASARDTSSYEQYF
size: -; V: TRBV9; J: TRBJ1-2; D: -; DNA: TGTGCCAGCAGCGTAGCCAGGTCCGGGGACTATGGCTACACCTTC; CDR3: CASSVARSGDYGYTF
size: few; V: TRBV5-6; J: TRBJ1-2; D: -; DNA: TGTGCCAGCAGCTTCGGAGGGTGGAACTCTAACTATGGCTACACCTTC; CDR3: CASSFGGWNSNYGYTF
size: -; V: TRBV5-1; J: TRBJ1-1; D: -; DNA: TGCGCCAGCAGCTTTGGGGAGCGGTTGGGCACTGAAGCTTTCTTT; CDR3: CASSFGERLGTEAFF
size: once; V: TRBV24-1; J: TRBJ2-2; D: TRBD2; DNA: TGTGCCACCAGTCTAGCGGGAGGGCCGTTCGGGGAGCTGTTTTTT; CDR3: CATSLAGGPFGELFF
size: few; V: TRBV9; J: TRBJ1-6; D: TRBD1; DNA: TGTGCCAGCAGCGCCAGACAGGGAAGATCACCCCTCCACTTT; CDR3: CASSARQGRSPLHF
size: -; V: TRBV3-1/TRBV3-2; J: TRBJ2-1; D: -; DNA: TGTGCCAGCAGCCACTCCCCCGGTGGTTACAATGAGCAGTTCTTC; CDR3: CASSHSPGGYNEQFF
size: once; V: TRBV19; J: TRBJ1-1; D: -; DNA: TGTGCCAGTAGCTTACTGGGGGGGCGGCACACTGAAGCTTTCTTT; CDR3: CASSLLGGRHTEAFF
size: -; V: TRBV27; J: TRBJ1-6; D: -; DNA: TGTGCCAGCAGAACCAGGGGCTCCTATAATTCACCCCTCCACTTT; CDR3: CASRTRGSYNSPLHF
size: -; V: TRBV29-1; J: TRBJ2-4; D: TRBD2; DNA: TGCAGCGTGACACTAGCGGGAGGGCCGGTTGTAACCAAAAACATTCAGTACTTC; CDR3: CSVTLAGGPVVTKNIQYF
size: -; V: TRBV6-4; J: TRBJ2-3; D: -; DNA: TGTGCCAGCAGTGACCGACCTGGGGGGACAGATACGCAGTATTTT; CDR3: CASSDRPGGTDTQYF
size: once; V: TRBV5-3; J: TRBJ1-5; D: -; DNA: TGTGCCACGCACGGTAAAGGCAATCAGCCCCAGCATTTT; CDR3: CATHGKGNQPQHF
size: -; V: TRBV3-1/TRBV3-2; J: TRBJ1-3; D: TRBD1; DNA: TGTGCCAGCAGCGGTATGGACAGGGGCTCTGGAAACACCATATATTTT; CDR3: CASSGMDRGSGNTIYF
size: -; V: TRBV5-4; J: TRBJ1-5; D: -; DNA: TGTGCCAGCAGCTTGGTACAGGGTGGGCCCCAGCATTTT; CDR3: CASSLVQGGPQHF
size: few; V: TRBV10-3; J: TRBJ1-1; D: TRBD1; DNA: TGTGCCATCAGGCCAGACAGGGGAAGCACTGAAGCTTTCTTT; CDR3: CAIRPDRGSTEAFF
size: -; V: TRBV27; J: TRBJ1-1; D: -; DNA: TGTGCCAGCAGTTTCAAAGGCGGCAGTAAGAACACTGAAGCTTTCTTT; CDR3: CASSFKGGSKNTEAFF
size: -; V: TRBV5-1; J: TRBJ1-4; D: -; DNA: TGCGCCAGTCGGGACTTCGGCCGAGAAAAACTGTTTTTT; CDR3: CASRDFGREKLFF
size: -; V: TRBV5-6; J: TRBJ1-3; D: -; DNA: TGTGCCAGCAGCTTGGGGCGGCGCGGAAACACCATATATTTT; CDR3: CASSLGRRGNTIYF
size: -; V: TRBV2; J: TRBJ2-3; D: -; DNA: TGTGCCAGCACAGGGGCCACAGATACGCAGTATTTT; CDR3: CASTGATDTQYF
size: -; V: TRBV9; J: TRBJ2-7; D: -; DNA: TGTGCCAGCAGCGTACAGGGCGATGCATACGAGCAGTACTTC; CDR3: CASSVQGDAYEQYF
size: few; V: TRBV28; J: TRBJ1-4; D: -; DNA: TGTGCCAGCAGTTTATCCACCAGGGTAGGAAAACTGTTTTTT; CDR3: CASSLSTRVGKLFF
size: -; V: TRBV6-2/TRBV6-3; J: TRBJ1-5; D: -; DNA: TGTGCCAGCAGTTACTCAGGAGGAAATCAGCCCCAGCATTTT; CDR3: CASSYSGGNQPQHF
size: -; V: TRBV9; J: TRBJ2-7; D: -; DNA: TGTGCCAGCACCCCTGCCGAGGGTTTAGGCTCCTACGAGCAGTACTTC; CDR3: CASTPAEGLGSYEQYF
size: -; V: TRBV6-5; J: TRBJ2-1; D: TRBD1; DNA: TGTGCCAGCAGTTATATGGGACAGGGGCGGTGGGAGCAGTTCTTC; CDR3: CASSYMGQGRWEQFF